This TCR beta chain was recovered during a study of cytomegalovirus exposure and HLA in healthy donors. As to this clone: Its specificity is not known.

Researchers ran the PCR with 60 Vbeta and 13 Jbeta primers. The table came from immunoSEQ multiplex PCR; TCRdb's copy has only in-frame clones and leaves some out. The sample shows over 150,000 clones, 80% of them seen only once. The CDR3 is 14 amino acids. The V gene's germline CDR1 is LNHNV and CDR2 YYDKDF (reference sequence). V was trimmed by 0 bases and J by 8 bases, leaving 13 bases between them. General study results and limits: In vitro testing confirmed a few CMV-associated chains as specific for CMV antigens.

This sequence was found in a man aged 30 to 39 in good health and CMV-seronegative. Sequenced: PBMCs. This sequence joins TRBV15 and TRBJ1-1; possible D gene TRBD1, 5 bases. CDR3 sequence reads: CATSRDQAGREAFF. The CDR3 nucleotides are TGTGCCACCAGCAGAGATCAAGCAGGGCGCGAAGCTTTCTTT. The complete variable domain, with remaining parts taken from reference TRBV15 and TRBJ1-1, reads DAMVIQNPRYQVTQFGKPVTLSCSQTLNHNVMYWYQQKSSQAPKLLFHYYDKDFNNEADTPDNFQSRRPNTSFCFLDIRSPGLGDTAMYLCATSRDQAGREAFFGQGTRLTVV.